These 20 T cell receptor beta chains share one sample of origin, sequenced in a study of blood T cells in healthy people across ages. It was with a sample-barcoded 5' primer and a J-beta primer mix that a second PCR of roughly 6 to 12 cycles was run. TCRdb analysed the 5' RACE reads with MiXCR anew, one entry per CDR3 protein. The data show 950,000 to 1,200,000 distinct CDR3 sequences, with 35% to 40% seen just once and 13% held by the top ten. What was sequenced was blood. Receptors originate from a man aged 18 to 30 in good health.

The CDR3 loop reads CASTRGVTTNEKLFF. The DNA of the CDR3 is TGTGCCAGCACCAGGGGGGTTACAACTAATGAAAAACTGTTTTTT. This chain joins TRBV12-3 or TRBV12-4 and TRBJ1-4; the match to TRBD1 covers 7 bases. V shed 7 bases and J 0 bases; nucleotides not matched to a gene: 5. The CDR3 extends over 15 amino acids.

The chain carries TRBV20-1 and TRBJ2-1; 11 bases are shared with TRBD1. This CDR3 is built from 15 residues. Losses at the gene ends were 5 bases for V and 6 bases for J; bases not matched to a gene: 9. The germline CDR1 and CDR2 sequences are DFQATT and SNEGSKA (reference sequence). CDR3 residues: CSAAHSGTGGNEQFF. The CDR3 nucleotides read TGCAGTGCTGCCCATTCCGGGACAGGGGGCAATGAGCAGTTCTTC.

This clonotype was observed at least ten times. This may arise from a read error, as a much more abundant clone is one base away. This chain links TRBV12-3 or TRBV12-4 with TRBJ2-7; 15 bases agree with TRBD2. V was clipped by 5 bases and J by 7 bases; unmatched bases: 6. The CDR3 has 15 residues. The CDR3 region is CASSGTSGGYNEQYF. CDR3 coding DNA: TGTGCCAGCAGTGGGACTAGCGGGGGGTACAATGAGCAGTACTTC.

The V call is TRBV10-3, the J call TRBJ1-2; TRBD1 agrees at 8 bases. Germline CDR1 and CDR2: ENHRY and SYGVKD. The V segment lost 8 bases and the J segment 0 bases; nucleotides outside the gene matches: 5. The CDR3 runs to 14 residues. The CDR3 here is CAIRQGAANYGYTF. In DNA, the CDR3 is TGTGCCATCCGCCAGGGGGCAGCTAACTATGGCTACACCTTC.

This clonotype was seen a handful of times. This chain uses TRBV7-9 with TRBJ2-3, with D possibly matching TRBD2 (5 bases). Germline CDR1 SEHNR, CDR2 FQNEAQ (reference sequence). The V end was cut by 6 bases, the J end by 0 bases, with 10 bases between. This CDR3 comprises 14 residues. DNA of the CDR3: TGTGCCAGCAGTCGGACTCTTAGCACAGATACGCAGTATTTT. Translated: CASSRTLSTDTQYF.

The CDR3 protein is CASSPPSSNEQYF. CDR3 in DNA: TGTGCCAGCTCACCACCGAGTTCCAATGAGCAGTACTTC. This rearrangement joins TRBV18 to TRBJ2-5; D is ambiguous. V dropped 0 bases and J dropped 11 bases, with 13 bases sitting between them. From germline, CDR1 is KGHSH and CDR2 LQKENI. This CDR3 region has 13 residues.

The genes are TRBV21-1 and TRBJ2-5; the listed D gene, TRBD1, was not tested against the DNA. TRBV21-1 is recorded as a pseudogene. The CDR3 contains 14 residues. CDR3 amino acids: CASSKAQGEETQYF. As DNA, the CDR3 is TGTGCCAGCAGCAAAGCTCAGGGCGAAGAGACCCAGTACTTC.

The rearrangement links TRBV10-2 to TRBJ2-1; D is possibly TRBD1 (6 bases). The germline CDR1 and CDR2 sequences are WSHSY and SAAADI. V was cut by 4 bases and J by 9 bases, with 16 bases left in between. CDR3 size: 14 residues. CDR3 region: CASSGGGVSREQFF. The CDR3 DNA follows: TGCGCCAGCAGTGGTGGGGGCGTTTCTCGTGAGCAGTTCTTC.

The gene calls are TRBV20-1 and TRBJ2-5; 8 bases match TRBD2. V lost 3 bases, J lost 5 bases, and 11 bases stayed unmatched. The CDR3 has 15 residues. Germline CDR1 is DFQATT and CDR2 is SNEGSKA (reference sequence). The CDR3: CSARRLSGSGETQYF. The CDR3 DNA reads TGCAGTGCTAGGAGACTGAGCGGGAGCGGTGAGACCCAGTACTTC.

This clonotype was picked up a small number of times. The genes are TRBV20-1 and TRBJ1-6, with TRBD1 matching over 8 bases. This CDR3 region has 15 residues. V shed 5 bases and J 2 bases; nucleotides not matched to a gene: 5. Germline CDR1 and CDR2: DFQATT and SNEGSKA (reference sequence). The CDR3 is CSAQGTGPYNSPLHF. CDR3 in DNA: TGCAGTGCTCAGGGGACAGGTCCCTATAATTCACCCCTCCACTTT.

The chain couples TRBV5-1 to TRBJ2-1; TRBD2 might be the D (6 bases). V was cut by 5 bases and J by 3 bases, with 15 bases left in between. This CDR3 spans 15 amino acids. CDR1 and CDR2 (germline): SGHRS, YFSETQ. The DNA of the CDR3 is TGCGCCAGCAGTCTGGCGGGGCATCACTACAATGAGCAGTTCTTC. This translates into CASSLAGHHYNEQFF.

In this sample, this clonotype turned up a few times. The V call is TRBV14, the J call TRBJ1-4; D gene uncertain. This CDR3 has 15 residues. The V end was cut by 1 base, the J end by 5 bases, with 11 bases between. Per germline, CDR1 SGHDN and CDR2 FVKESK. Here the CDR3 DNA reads TGTGCCAGCAGCCAAGGTCGGGGAAGCAATGAAAAACTGTTTTTT. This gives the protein CASSQGRGSNEKLFF.

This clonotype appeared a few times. This chain's CDR3 is CASSQGSGVTQYF. The CDR3 DNA reads TGTGCCAGCAGCCAAGGTTCCGGGGTTACGCAGTATTTT. This chain uses TRBV3-1 with TRBJ2-3, with a tentative D call TRBD2 (5 bases). Germline-derived CDR1 and CDR2 are LGHDT and YNNKEL (reference sequence). The CDR3 extends over 13 amino acids. Trimming pared 1 base from V and 8 bases from J, leaving 10 bases between.

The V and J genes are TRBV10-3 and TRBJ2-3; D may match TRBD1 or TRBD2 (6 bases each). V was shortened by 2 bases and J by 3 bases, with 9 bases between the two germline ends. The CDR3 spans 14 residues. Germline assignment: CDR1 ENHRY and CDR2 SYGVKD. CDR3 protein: CAISERGATDTQYF. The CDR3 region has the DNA TGTGCCATCAGTGAGAGGGGGGCGACAGATACGCAGTATTTT.

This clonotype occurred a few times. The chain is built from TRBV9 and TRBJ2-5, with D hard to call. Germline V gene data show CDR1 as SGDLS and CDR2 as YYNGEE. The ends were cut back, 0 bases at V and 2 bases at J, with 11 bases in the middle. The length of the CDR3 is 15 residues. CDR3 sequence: CASSVGTLEQETQYF. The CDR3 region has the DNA TGTGCCAGCAGCGTAGGGACCCTAGAACAAGAGACCCAGTACTTC.

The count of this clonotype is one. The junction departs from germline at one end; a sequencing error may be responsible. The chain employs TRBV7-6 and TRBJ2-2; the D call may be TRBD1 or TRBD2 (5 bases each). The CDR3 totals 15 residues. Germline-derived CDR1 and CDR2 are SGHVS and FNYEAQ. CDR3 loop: CTSSLGEQRTGELFF. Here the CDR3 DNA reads TGTACCAGCAGCTTAGGGGAGCAGAGGACCGGGGAGCTGTTTTTT.

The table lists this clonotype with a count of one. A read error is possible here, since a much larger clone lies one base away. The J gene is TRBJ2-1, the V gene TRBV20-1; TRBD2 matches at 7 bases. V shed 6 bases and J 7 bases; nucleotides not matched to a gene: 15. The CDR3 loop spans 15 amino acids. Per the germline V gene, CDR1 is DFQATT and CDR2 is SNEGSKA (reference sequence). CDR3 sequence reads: CSALPFRTRGNEQFF. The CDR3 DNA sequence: TGCAGTGCCTTACCCTTCAGGACTAGAGGGAATGAGCAGTTCTTC.

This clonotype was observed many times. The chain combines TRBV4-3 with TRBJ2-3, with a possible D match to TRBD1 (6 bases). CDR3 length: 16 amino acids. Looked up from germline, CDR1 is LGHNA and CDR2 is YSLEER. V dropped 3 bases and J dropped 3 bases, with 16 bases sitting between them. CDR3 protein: CASSHLGGGQTDTQYF. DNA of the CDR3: TGCGCCAGCAGCCACTTAGGTGGGGGCCAGACAGATACGCAGTATTTT.

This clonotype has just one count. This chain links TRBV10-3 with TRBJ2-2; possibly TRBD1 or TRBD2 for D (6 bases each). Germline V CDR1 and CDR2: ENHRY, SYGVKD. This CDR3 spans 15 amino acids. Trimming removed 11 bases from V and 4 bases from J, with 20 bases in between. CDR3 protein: CAVTGAGTGTGELFF. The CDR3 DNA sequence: TGTGCCGTCACGGGGGCAGGGACCGGCACCGGGGAGCTGTTTTTT.

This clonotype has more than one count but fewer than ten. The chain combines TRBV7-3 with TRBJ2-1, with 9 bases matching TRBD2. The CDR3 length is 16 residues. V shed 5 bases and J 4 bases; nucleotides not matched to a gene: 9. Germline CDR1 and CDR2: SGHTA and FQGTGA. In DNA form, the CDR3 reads TGTGCCAGCAGCGCATCTAGCGGGGCGATATACAATGAGCAGTTCTTC. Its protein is CASSASSGAIYNEQFF.